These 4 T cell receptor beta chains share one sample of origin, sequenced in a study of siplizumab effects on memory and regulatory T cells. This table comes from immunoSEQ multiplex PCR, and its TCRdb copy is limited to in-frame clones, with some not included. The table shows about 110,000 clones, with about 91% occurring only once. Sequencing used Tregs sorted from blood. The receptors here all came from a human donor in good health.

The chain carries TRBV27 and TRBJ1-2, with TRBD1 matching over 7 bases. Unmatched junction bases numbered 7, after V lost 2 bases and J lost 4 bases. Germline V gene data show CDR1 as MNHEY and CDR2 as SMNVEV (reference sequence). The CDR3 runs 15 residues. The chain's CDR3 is CASSLRQGVGYGYTF. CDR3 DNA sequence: TGTGCCAGCAGTTTAAGACAGGGCGTGGGCTATGGCTACACCTTC.

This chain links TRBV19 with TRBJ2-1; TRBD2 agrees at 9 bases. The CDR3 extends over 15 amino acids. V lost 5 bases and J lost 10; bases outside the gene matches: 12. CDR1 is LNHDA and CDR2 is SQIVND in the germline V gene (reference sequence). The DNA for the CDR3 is TGTGCCAGTAGTTGGTTCCAGCGGGAGGTCACAGAGCAGTTCTTC. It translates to CASSWFQREVTEQFF.

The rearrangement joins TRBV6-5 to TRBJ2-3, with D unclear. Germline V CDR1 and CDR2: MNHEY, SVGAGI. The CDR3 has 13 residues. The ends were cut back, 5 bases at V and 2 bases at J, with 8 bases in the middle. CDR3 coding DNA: TGTGCCAGCAGTCCCGGGTACACAGATACGCAGTATTTT. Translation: CASSPGYTDTQYF.

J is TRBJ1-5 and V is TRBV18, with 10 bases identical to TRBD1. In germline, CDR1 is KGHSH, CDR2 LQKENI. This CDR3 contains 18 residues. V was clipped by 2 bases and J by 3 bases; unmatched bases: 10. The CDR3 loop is CASSPNPLTGGINQPQHF. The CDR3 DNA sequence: TGTGCCAGCTCACCAAACCCATTGACAGGGGGCATCAATCAGCCCCAGCATTTT. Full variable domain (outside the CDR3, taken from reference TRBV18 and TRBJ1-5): NAGVMQNPRHLVRRRGQEARLRCSPMKGHSHVYWYRQLPEEGLKFMVYLQKENIIDESGMPKERFSAEFPKEGPSILRIQQVVRGDSAAYFCASSPNPLTGGINQPQHFGDGTRLSIL.